These 25 T cell receptor beta chains were sequenced from one sample in a study of naive and memory T cell subsets. Treatment indicated: skin biopsy from PPD injection site in Mantoux-positive individual. Unsorted total RNA, about 1 to 1000 ng, was DNase treated before reverse transcription. Reverse transcription of blood and skin TCR RNA was primed at alpha and beta constant regions. Each CDR3 protein gets one entry after TCRdb re-called the UMI-ligation and nested PCR reads with MiXCR. The sample consists of around 18,000 distinct CDR3 sequences, nearly 9.5% of them appearing once. The specimen comprised skin, sampled from a tuberculin skin test site. Receptor source: an adult in good health.

The V and J genes are TRBV27 and TRBJ2-1; D ambiguous. The CDR3 has 17 residues. Between the trimmed V and J ends, which lost 6 bases and 2 bases, there was a span of 20 bases. The germline V gene encodes CDR1 MNHEY and CDR2 SMNVEV (reference sequence). The CDR3 protein is CASRVDPPGTPYNEQFF. The CDR3 DNA is TGTGCCAGCAGGGTGGACCCGCCGGGTACACCCTACAATGAGCAGTTCTTC.

This clonotype was seen ten or more times. The V and J genes are TRBV6-5 and TRBJ2-7; TRBD1 matches 9 bases. With V trimmed by 0 bases and J by 2 bases, 2 bases remained unmatched. Germline loops: CDR1 MNHEY, CDR2 SVGAGI. This CDR3 has 15 residues. The DNA of the CDR3 is TGTGCCAGCAGTTACTCGACAGGGGGGCCCTACGAGCAGTACTTC. Translation gives CASSYSTGGPYEQYF.

This clonotype was observed at least ten times. This chain uses TRBV10-1 with TRBJ2-1; 8 positions match TRBD2. The CDR3 length is 16 residues. CDR1 and CDR2 (germline): WNHNN, SYGVQD (reference sequence). The ends lost 5 bases at V and 0 bases at J; junction bases unmatched: 6. CDR3 loop: CASSLAGFSSYNEQFF. The CDR3 DNA reads as TGCGCCAGCAGTTTAGCGGGATTCAGCTCCTACAATGAGCAGTTCTTC.

This clonotype was counted between two and nine times. The rearrangement links TRBV5-1 to TRBJ1-2, with D possibly TRBD1 on 6 matching bases. The CDR3 extends over 14 amino acids. Germline V gene data show CDR1 as SGHRS and CDR2 as YFSETQ. The V and J ends lost 4 bases and 8 bases respectively, with 18 bases between them. This CDR3 reads CASSLETGSEGYTF. For the CDR3, the DNA is TGCGCCAGCAGCCTGGAAACAGGGTCTGAGGGCTACACCTTC.

In this sample, this clonotype turned up many times. The chain couples TRBV4-3 to TRBJ2-1; D not resolved. Trimming pared 0 bases from V and 6 bases from J, leaving 6 bases between. The CDR3 is 13 amino acids. Germline V gene sequence: CDR1 LGHNA, CDR2 YSLEER. CDR3 loop: CASSQDPINEQFF. CDR3 sequence (DNA): TGCGCCAGCAGCCAAGATCCTATCAATGAGCAGTTCTTC.

This clonotype is deemed medium-sized. The genes are TRBV20-1 and TRBJ2-1; 10 bases are shared with TRBD2. CDR3 size: 15 residues. Germline trimming cut 0 bases from V and 6 bases from J; bases unmatched to any gene: 5. In germline, CDR1 is DFQATT, CDR2 SNEGSKA (reference sequence). This chain's CDR3 is CSARDGSSGGNEQFF. CDR3 DNA sequence: TGCAGTGCTAGAGATGGCTCTAGCGGGGGCAATGAGCAGTTCTTC.

The table lists this clonotype with many counts. The chain joins TRBV3-1 to TRBJ1-1; weak D call: TRBD1 (5 bases). Germline values: CDR1 LGHDT, CDR2 YNNKEL (reference sequence). The CDR3 spans 18 residues. V gave up 1 base and J gave up 4 bases, with 22 bases separating them. CDR3 sequence (DNA): TGTGCCAGCAGCCAAGGGGGGGTAAGGGGATCCAAAGGCACTGAAGCTTTCTTT. Encoded protein: CASSQGGVRGSKGTEAFF.

In its sample, this clonotype was seen a few times. The genes are TRBV7-2 and TRBJ1-2; TRBD1 might be the D (6 bases). Germline CDR1 reads SGHTA; CDR2 reads FQGNSA. The CDR3 sequence is 15 residues long. The ends were cut back, 5 bases at V and 2 bases at J, with 15 bases in the middle. CDR3: CASSEQGLVNYGYTF. CDR3 DNA: TGTGCCAGCAGCGAACAGGGTTTGGTGAACTATGGCTACACCTTC.

The chain has TRBV20-1 and TRBJ2-7, with 8 bases that match TRBD2. V lost 0 bases to trimming and J lost 3 bases; unmatched junction nucleotides: 4. The CDR3 is 14 residues long. The germline gives CDR1 DFQATT, CDR2 SNEGSKA (reference sequence). DNA for the CDR3: TGCAGTGCTAGAGAAAGTAGCGGGATCTACGAGCAGTACTTC. It yields the protein CSARESSGIYEQYF.

The rearrangement uses TRBV27 and TRBJ2-3; 11 bases match TRBD2. Per the germline V gene, CDR1 is MNHEY and CDR2 is SMNVEV (reference sequence). With 5 bases clipped from V and 6 bases from J, the junction kept 10 bases outside the gene matches. This CDR3 is built from 16 residues. This CDR3 reads CASSKQLAGGGDTQYF. CDR3 bases: TGTGCCAGCAGTAAGCAGCTAGCGGGAGGAGGTGATACGCAGTATTTT.

The rearrangement uses TRBV12-3 or TRBV12-4 and TRBJ1-5, with 9 bases lining up with TRBD1. The CDR3 loop spans 15 amino acids. The V and J ends lost 6 bases and 4 bases, in that order; junction bases with no gene match: 7. DNA of the CDR3: TGTGCCAGCAGCCATACAGGGGGCGGTAATCAGCCCCAGCATTTT. This translates into CASSHTGGGNQPQHF.

The chain carries TRBV5-6 and TRBJ2-7; 7 bases match TRBD2. The V gene's germline CDR1 is SGHDT and CDR2 YYEEEE. J gave up 1 base and V 1 base, and 2 bases lay outside the gene matches. CDR3 length: 14 amino acids. CDR3 sequence reads: CASSLFGGSYEQYF. As DNA, the CDR3 is TGTGCCAGCAGCTTGTTCGGGGGGTCCTACGAGCAGTACTTC. Using reference TRBV5-6 and TRBJ2-7 for the parts outside the CDR3, the full variable domain is DAGVTQSPTHLIKTRGQQVTLRCSPKSGHDTVSWYQQALGQGPQFIFQYYEEEERQRGNFPDRFSGHQFPNYSSELNVNALLLGDSALYLCASSLFGGSYEQYFGPGTRLTVT.

This clonotype showed up many times. The V call is TRBV10-2, the J call TRBJ2-5; D is undetermined. Trimming cost V 6 bases and J 2 bases, with 16 bases left between them. The CDR3 runs to 15 residues. From germline, CDR1 is WSHSY and CDR2 SAAADI. CDR3 sequence (DNA): TGCGCCAGCAGACAATCGACCCTAGTACAAGAGACCCAGTACTTC. As protein: CASRQSTLVQETQYF.

This clonotype was counted a few times. The rearrangement uses TRBV28 and TRBJ2-7; D assignment may be TRBD1 or TRBD2 (5 bases each). The CDR3 loop spans 13 amino acids. Germline V CDR1 and CDR2: MDHEN, SYDVKM. The germline V and J ends were trimmed by 7 bases and 4 bases, with 14 bases remaining between them. In nucleotides, the CDR3 is TGTGCCAGCACTCTGGACGGGGCTTACGAGCAGTACTTC. The encoded protein is CASTLDGAYEQYF.

In its sample, this clonotype was seen many times. This sequence joins TRBV20-1 and TRBJ2-7; D is perhaps TRBD1 (6 bases). CDR1 and CDR2 from the germline V gene are DFQATT and SNEGSKA (reference sequence). This CDR3 comprises 13 residues. Trimming left V 2 bases short and J 3 bases short, with 11 bases between. CDR3 amino acids: CSARWDTLYEQYF. The CDR3 DNA reads as TGCAGTGCTAGATGGGACACTCTCTACGAGCAGTACTTC.

This sequence joins TRBV5-5 and TRBJ2-2; 9 bases map to TRBD2. J lost 2 bases, V lost 0 bases, and 5 bases had no gene match. The CDR3 has 17 residues. Germline CDR1 SGHKS, CDR2 YYEKEE (reference sequence). DNA for the CDR3: TGTGCCAGCAGCTTGGCCTATAGCGGGGGAAACACCGGGGAGCTGTTTTTT. Its protein product is CASSLAYSGGNTGELFF.

By its share, this clonotype is medium-sized. This chain joins TRBV20-1 and TRBJ1-1, with D perhaps TRBD1 (6 bases). Germline assignment: CDR1 DFQATT and CDR2 SNEGSKA (reference sequence). This CDR3 spans 12 amino acids. The CDR3, as DNA: TGCGCCCTTGGGGGGGGCATAGCTGAAGCTTTCTTT. This encodes CALGGGIAEAFF.

This clonotype was counted at least ten times. The gene calls are TRBV4-2 and TRBJ2-7, with D perhaps matching TRBD2 (5 bases). Germline V CDR1 and CDR2: LGHNA, YNFKEQ. The CDR3 has 15 residues. The ends were cut back, 3 bases at V and 0 bases at J, with 12 bases in the middle. CDR3 loop: CASSHEAVHSYEQYF. As DNA, the CDR3 is TGTGCCAGCAGCCATGAAGCGGTACACTCCTACGAGCAGTACTTC.

The table lists this clonotype with a few counts. The rearrangement joins TRBV5-1 to TRBJ2-1; D gene ambiguous. The CDR3 runs 15 residues. Germline V lookup: CDR1 SGHRS, CDR2 YFSETQ. The V and J ends lost 4 bases and 7 bases respectively, with 18 bases between them. CDR3 nucleotide sequence: TGCGCCAGCAGCCCGACCGCCGGATTATCGAATGAGCAGTTCTTC. Translated, it gives CASSPTAGLSNEQFF.

This clonotype was seen repeatedly, ten times or more. The rearrangement joins TRBV11-2 to TRBJ1-6, with D unresolved. The length of the CDR3 is 15 residues. Germline values: CDR1 SGHAT, CDR2 FQNNGV. V lost 2 bases and J 7 bases, leaving 12 bases between the germline ends. The CDR3: CASSLSKKMNSPLHF. The CDR3 DNA follows: TGTGCCAGCAGCTTATCTAAGAAAATGAATTCACCCCTCCACTTT.

The chain couples TRBV12-3 or TRBV12-4 to TRBJ1-2; 7 bases align to TRBD1. The V segment lost 5 bases and the J segment 2 bases; nucleotides outside the gene matches: 5. CDR3 length: 14 residues. CDR3 in DNA: TGTGCCAGCAGTCCGCAGACAGGGAACTATGGCTACACCTTC. Protein sequence: CASSPQTGNYGYTF.

This clonotype was observed at least ten times. The rearrangement joins TRBV14 to TRBJ2-3; 7 bases agree with TRBD1. Trimming removed 4 bases from V and 11 bases from J; junction bases left unmatched: 15. Germline V lookup: CDR1 SGHDN, CDR2 FVKESK. This CDR3 region has 15 residues. CDR3 DNA: TGTGCCAGCAGCCCGTCCCCCATACAGGGGTGGAAGCAGTATTTT. It yields the protein CASSPSPIQGWKQYF. Filled out from reference TRBV14 and TRBJ2-3, the complete variable domain reads EAGVTQFPSHSVIEKGQTVTLRCDPISGHDNLYWYRRVMGKEIKFLLHFVKESKQDESGMPNNRFLAERTGGTYSTLKVQPAELEDSGVYFCASSPSPIQGWKQYFGPGTRLTVL.

This clonotype is medium-sized (0.01 to 0.1%) by share. The chain uses TRBV6-5 and TRBJ2-7; 7 bases are a match to TRBD1. After removal of 5 bases from V and 4 bases from J, the junction contained 5 bases not matched to a gene. Germline V gene data show CDR1 as MNHEY and CDR2 as SVGAGI. CDR3 size: 13 residues. CDR3 amino acids: CASSATGLYEQYF. The CDR3 coding sequence is TGTGCCAGCAGTGCGACAGGGTTGTACGAGCAGTACTTC.

This clonotype was picked up a small number of times. The chain carries TRBV20-1 and TRBJ1-2; the D is unclear. The V end lost 6 bases, the J end lost 3 bases, and 11 bases lay between the germline ends. CDR3 length equals 12 residues. Germline lookup yields CDR1 DFQATT and CDR2 SNEGSKA (reference sequence). The CDR3 is CSAAPSHYGYTF. The CDR3 nucleotides read TGCAGTGCAGCCCCAAGTCACTATGGCTACACCTTC.

This clonotype was seen at least ten times. The chain links TRBV20-1 to TRBJ2-1; D ambiguous. Germline CDR1 DFQATT, CDR2 SNEGSKA (reference sequence). The CDR3 contains 17 residues. V dropped 5 bases and J dropped 2 bases, with 22 bases sitting between them. CDR3 nucleotide sequence: TGCAGTGCTTCAGAGCTAGAGCCTCGGGTGCCCTACAATGAGCAGTTCTTC. This translates into CSASELEPRVPYNEQFF.